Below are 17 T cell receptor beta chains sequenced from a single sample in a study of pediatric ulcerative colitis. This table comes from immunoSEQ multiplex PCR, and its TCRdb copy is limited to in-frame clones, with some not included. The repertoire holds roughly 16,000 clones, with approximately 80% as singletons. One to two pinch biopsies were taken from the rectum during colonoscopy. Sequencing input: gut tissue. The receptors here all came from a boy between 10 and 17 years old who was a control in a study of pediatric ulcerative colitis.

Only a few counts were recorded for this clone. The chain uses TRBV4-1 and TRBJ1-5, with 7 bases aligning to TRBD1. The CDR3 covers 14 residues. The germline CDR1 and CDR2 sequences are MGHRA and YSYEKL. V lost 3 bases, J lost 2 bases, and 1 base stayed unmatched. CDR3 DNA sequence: TGCGCCAGCAGCCACACAGGGGGCAATCAGCCCCAGCATTTT. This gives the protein CASSHTGGNQPQHF.

CDR3 bases: TGTGCCAGCACCTCCTTCGCATTCGGGGAGCAGTACTTC. It translates to CASTSFAFGEQYF. The chain joins TRBV7-9 to TRBJ2-7, with D unclear. This CDR3 spans 13 amino acids. Trimming removed 7 bases at V and 7 bases at J, with 17 bases between. Per germline, CDR1 SEHNR and CDR2 FQNEAQ (reference sequence).

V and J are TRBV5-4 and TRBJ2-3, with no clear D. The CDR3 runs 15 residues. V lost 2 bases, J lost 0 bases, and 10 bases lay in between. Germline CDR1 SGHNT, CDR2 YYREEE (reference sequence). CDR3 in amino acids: CASSFTGTSTDTQYF. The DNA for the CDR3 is TGTGCCAGCAGCTTTACCGGAACTAGCACAGATACGCAGTATTTT.

The CDR3 protein is CASSLEGSGNTIYF. The CDR3 nucleotides are TGTGCCAGCAGCTTAGAGGGCTCTGGAAACACCATATATTTT. This chain connects TRBV7-2 to TRBJ1-3, with unresolved D. CDR1 is SGHTA and CDR2 is FQGNSA in the germline V gene. The CDR3 is 14 residues long. The ends were cut back, 1 base at V and 0 bases at J, with 4 bases in the middle.

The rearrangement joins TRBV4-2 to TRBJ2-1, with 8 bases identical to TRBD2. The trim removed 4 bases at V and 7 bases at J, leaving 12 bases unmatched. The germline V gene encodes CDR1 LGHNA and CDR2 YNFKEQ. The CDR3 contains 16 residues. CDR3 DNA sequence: TGTGCCAGCAGCCGAACCGGGGGGGCCGATTCAAATGAGCAGTTCTTC. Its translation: CASSRTGGADSNEQFF.

CDR3 sequence reads: CASSQYPSDYNEQFF. The CDR3 coding sequence is TGCGCCAGCAGCCAATACCCTAGCGACTACAATGAGCAGTTCTTC. The rearrangement uses TRBV4-1 and TRBJ2-1; D is possibly TRBD2 (6 bases). This CDR3 has 15 residues. The germline V gene has CDR1 MGHRA and CDR2 YSYEKL. Trimming cost V 2 bases and J 3 bases, with 11 bases left between them.

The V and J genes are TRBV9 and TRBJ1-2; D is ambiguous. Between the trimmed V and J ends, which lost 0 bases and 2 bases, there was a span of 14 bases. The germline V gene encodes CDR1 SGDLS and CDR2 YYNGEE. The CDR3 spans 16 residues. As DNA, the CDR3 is TGTGCCAGCAGCGTAGGGGTACAGTTCCCCAACTATGGCTACACCTTC. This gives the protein CASSVGVQFPNYGYTF.

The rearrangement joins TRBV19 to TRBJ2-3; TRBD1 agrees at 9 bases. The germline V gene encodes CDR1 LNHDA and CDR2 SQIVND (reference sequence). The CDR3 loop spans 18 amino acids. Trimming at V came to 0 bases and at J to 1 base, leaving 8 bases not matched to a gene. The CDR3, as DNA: TGTGCCAGTAGTATAGATCACAGGACAGGGGCCGGCACAGATACGCAGTATTTT. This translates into CASSIDHRTGAGTDTQYF.

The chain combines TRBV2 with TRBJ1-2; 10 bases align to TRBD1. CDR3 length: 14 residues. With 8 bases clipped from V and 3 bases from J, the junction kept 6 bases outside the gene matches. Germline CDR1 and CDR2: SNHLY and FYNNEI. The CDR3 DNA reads TGTGCCAGCCTCAGGGGGACAGGGGACTATGGCTACACCTTC. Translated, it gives CASLRGTGDYGYTF.

The CDR3 region has the DNA TGTGCCAGCAGCTTAACAAACTCTGGAAACACCATATATTTT. Translation gives CASSLTNSGNTIYF. V and J are TRBV11-2 and TRBJ1-3; no firm D call. Germline V gene lookup returns CDR1 SGHAT and CDR2 FQNNGV. Trimming left V 2 bases short and J 0 bases short, with 5 bases between. The CDR3 is 14 residues long. The whole variable domain, filled in from reference TRBV11-2 and TRBJ1-3, reads EAGVAQSPRYKIIEKRQSVAFWCNPISGHATLYWYQQILGQGPKLLIQFQNNGVVDDSQLPKDRFSAERLKGVDSTLKIQPAKLEDSAVYLCASSLTNSGNTIYFGEGSWLTVV.

The DNA for the CDR3 is TGCGCCAGCAGCGCCGGGACAGGGGGCTTTGAGACCCAGTACTTC. The encoded protein is CASSAGTGGFETQYF. The rearrangement uses TRBV5-1 and TRBJ2-5; 12 bases are a match to TRBD1. The CDR3 contains 15 residues. CDR1 is SGHRS and CDR2 is YFSETQ in the germline V gene. J lost 5 bases, V lost 4 bases, and 6 bases had no gene match.

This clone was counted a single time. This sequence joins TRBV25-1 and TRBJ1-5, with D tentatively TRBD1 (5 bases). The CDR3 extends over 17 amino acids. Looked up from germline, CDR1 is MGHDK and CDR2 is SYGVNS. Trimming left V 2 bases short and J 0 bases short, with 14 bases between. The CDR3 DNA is TGTGCCAGCAGTGAAGCTAACGGGGCCCATAGCAATCAGCCCCAGCATTTT. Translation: CASSEANGAHSNQPQHF.

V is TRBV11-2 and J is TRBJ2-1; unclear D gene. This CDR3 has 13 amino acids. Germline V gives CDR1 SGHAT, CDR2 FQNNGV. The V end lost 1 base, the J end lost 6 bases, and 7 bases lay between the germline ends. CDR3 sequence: CASSLGGINEQFF. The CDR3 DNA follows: TGTGCCAGCAGCTTAGGGGGTATCAATGAGCAGTTCTTC. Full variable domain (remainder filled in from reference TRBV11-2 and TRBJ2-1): EAGVAQSPRYKIIEKRQSVAFWCNPISGHATLYWYQQILGQGPKLLIQFQNNGVVDDSQLPKDRFSAERLKGVDSTLKIQPAKLEDSAVYLCASSLGGINEQFFGPGTRLTVL.

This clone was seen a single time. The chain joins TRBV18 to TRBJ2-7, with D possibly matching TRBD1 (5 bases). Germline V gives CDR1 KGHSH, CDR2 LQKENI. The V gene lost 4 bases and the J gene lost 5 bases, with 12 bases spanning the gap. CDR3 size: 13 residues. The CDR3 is CASSLSTVDEQYF. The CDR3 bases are TGTGCCAGCTCACTTTCGACAGTCGACGAGCAGTACTTC.

The CDR3 sequence: CATSREGFNYGYTF. CDR3 sequence (DNA): TGTGCCACCAGCAGAGAGGGTTTTAACTATGGCTACACCTTC. The chain uses TRBV15 and TRBJ1-2; the D is unclear. Trimming left V 0 bases short and J 1 base short, with 6 bases between. CDR3 size: 14 residues. Germline CDR1 LNHNV, CDR2 YYDKDF (reference sequence).

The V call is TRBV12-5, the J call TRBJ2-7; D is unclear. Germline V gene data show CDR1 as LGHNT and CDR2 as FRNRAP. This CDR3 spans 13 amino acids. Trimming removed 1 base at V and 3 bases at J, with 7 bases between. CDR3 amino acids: CASGLGKNYEQYF. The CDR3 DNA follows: TGTGCTAGTGGTTTGGGAAAGAACTACGAGCAGTACTTC.

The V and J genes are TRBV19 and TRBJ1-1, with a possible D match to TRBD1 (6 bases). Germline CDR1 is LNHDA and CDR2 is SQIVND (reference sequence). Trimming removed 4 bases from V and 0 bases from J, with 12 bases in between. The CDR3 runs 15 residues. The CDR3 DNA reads TGTGCCAGTAGTACGGAAGGGGGGATGAACACTGAAGCTTTCTTT. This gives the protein CASSTEGGMNTEAFF.